What follows are 2 T cell receptor beta chains derived from one specimen sequenced in a study of cytomegalovirus exposure and HLA in healthy donors. Sequenced by immunoSEQ multiplex PCR; TCRdb stores in-frame clones only, minus some. The sample holds under 200,000 clones, approximately 96% seen once. Sequencing input: PBMCs. These receptors came from a young woman in good health and CMV-seronegative.

The V gene is TRBV7-3, the J gene TRBJ2-2; D ambiguous. The CDR3 totals 15 residues. Trimming took 0 bases from V and 6 from J, leaving 11 bases between them. CDR1 and CDR2 from the germline V gene are SGHTA and FQGTGA. CDR3 nucleotide sequence: TGTGCCAGCAGCTTAACGAACAGCAATTCCGGGGAGCTGTTTTTT. Protein product: CASSLTNSNSGELFF.

As concerns this clone: The same CDR3 can be traced to other DNA sequences in this sample. V gene TRBV6-1 combines with J gene TRBJ1-1; possible D gene TRBD1, 5 bases. The CDR3 is made up of 13 amino acids. Germline V gene sequence: CDR1 MNHNS, CDR2 SASEGT. V gave up 6 bases and J gave up 2 bases, with 10 bases separating them. In nucleotides, the CDR3 is TGTGCCAGCAGGAAGACAGAAAACACTGAAGCTTTCTTT. Its translation is CASRKTENTEAFF.